Each of the 6 T cell receptor beta chains below was sequenced from the same sample in a study of vaccination and CD4 T cells after COVID-19. Treatment denoted: approximately 10-day PBMC culture with coronavirus spike peptide pools or control peptides (ViraFEST assay). Antigens for these TCRs are unknown. With the Oncomine TCR Beta short-read assay, DNA from cultured CD4+ T cells was sequenced. TCRdb ran MiXCR on the PCR reads and lists one entry per CDR3 protein. The sample consists of roughly 13,000 distinct CDR3 sequences, roughly two thirds of them appearing once. Sample: CD4+ T cells from blood, cultured in vitro. These receptors all stem from a human donor who had recovered from COVID-19.

This sequence joins TRBV25-1 and TRBJ1-2; D unresolved. The CDR3 runs to 11 residues. Trimming shortened V by 4 bases and J by 8 bases, and 8 bases separated the two germline ends. Germline V gene sequence: CDR1 MGHDK, CDR2 SYGVNS. The DNA for the CDR3 is TGTGCCAGCAGTGGGGGATACGGCTACACCTTC. Its translation: CASSGGYGYTF.

The chain carries TRBV20-1 and TRBJ1-1, with D possibly TRBD1 on 5 matching bases. Germline V lookup: CDR1 DFQATT, CDR2 SNEGSKA (reference sequence). This CDR3 has 16 amino acids. V gave up 5 bases and J gave up 0 bases, with 19 bases separating them. The CDR3 region is CSARQGSVMMNTEAFF. CDR3 coding DNA: TGCAGTGCTCGCCAGGGAAGTGTTATGATGAACACTGAAGCTTTCTTT.

The genes are TRBV6-5 and TRBJ2-7; possible D gene TRBD1, 6 bases. The CDR3 totals 14 residues. V was cut by 1 base and J by 0 bases, with 7 bases left in between. CDR1 and CDR2 from the germline V gene are MNHEY and SVGAGI. The CDR3 DNA reads as TGTGCCAGCAGTTACTACAGGGACTCCTACGAGCAGTACTTC. It specifies CASSYYRDSYEQYF.

The rearrangement uses TRBV29-1 and TRBJ1-1; tentatively, D is TRBD1 (5 bases). Germline V gene lookup returns CDR1 SQVTM and CDR2 ANQGSEA. This CDR3 comprises 15 residues. Trimming shortened V by 0 bases and J by 1 base, and 12 bases separated the two germline ends. The CDR3 coding sequence is TGCAGCGTTGAAGATAGTGGGGGTAAGAACACTGAAGCTTTCTTT. It is translated as CSVEDSGGKNTEAFF.

The chain couples TRBV27 to TRBJ2-1; no clear D gene. Germline loops: CDR1 MNHEY, CDR2 SMNVEV (reference sequence). V gave up 3 bases and J gave up 4 bases, with 7 bases separating them. This CDR3 region has 13 residues. The CDR3: CASSFFAYNEQFF. In nucleotides, the CDR3 is TGTGCCAGCAGTTTCTTCGCATACAATGAGCAGTTCTTC.

This chain joins TRBV4-1 and TRBJ1-1; 11 bases agree with TRBD1. Losses at the gene ends were 5 bases for V and 5 bases for J; bases not matched to a gene: 7. The CDR3 is 15 amino acids. Germline loops: CDR1 MGHRA, CDR2 YSYEKL. The CDR3 nucleotides are TGCGCCAGCAGCGCGGCGGGGACAGGGGGGACTGAAGCTTTCTTT. Protein sequence: CASSAAGTGGTEAFF.